This is a list of T cell receptor beta chains from one sample in a study of blood T cell repertoires in COVID-19. The data were produced by immunoSEQ multiplex PCR, yet TCRdb's version contains in-frame clones alone and is incomplete. The sample holds roughly 100,000 clones; 84% are singletons and the top ten take over 10%. The sample taken for sequencing was peripheral blood. The receptors were gathered from a human donor in a cohort sampled during active or convalescent COVID-19. The CDR3 runs from the conserved cysteine through the conserved F or W. Fields, in order: D gene, clone size, V gene, J gene, CDR3 protein, CDR3 DNA. A D gene is named only where the DNA matches it firmly. Some rows mark clone size as missing; the rest say once, few, many or name a class of expanded clone.

-	-	TRBV4-3	TRBJ2-1	CASSRGGGRYNEQFF	TGCGCCAGCAGCCGTGGCGGGGGCCGTTACAATGAGCAGTTCTTC
-	-	TRBV4-1	TRBJ1-5	CASSQDWGAFRQPQHF	TGCGCCAGCAGCCAAGATTGGGGCGCATTCCGTCAGCCCCAGCATTTT
TRBD1	-	TRBV7-6	TRBJ2-3	CASSQGQGTDTQYF	TGTGCCAGCAGCCAAGGACAGGGGACAGATACGCAGTATTTT
TRBD1	-	TRBV6-5	TRBJ1-5	CASSLQGTGNQPQHF	TGTGCCAGCAGTCTACAAGGGACAGGCAATCAGCCCCAGCATTTT
-	-	TRBV2	TRBJ1-6	CASRQPIYNSPLHF	TGTGCCAGCAGACAACCGATCTATAATTCACCCCTCCACTTT
TRBD2	-	TRBV7-6	TRBJ2-7	CASSSKGGALSYEQYF	TGTGCCAGCAGCTCCAAGGGAGGGGCCCTCTCCTACGAGCAGTACTTC
TRBD1	-	TRBV24-1	TRBJ1-1	CATSDQDRQAFF	TGTGCCACCAGTGATCAGGACAGGCAAGCTTTCTTT
TRBD1	-	TRBV3-1/TRBV3-2	TRBJ2-3	CASSQGTGFTDTQYF	TGTGCCAGCAGCCAAGGGACAGGGTTTACAGATACGCAGTATTTT
TRBD1	-	TRBV12-3/TRBV12-4	TRBJ1-2	CASRAGGHGYTF	TGTGCCAGCAGGGCAGGGGGTCATGGCTACACCTTC
-	once	TRBV30	TRBJ1-1	CAWAPGGLGAFF	TGTGCCTGGGCTCCCGGGGGGCTAGGTGCTTTCTTT
-	-	TRBV6-6	TRBJ1-1	CASTLNRSGAFF	TGTGCCAGCACGCTCAATCGGTCGGGGGCTTTCTTT
-	-	TRBV25-1	TRBJ1-2	CASRPQGPRGYGYTF	TGTGCCAGCAGACCACAGGGTCCCCGTGGGTATGGCTACACCTTC
TRBD2	-	TRBV7-2	TRBJ2-3	CASSLGLEGDTQYF	TGTGCCAGCAGCCTCGGACTAGAAGGGGATACGCAGTATTTT
TRBD2	-	TRBV6-5	TRBJ2-3	CASSSGTSGYTDTQYF	TGTGCCAGCAGTTCCGGGACTAGCGGGTACACAGATACGCAGTATTTT
-	-	TRBV5-4	TRBJ2-5	CASSLMGAETQYF	TGTGCCAGCAGCTTGATGGGGGCAGAGACCCAGTACTTC
TRBD2	-	TRBV24-1	TRBJ2-1	CATSDPSSGGGLKGEQFF	TGTGCCACCAGTGATCCATCTAGCGGGGGGGGACTAAAGGGTGAGCAGTTCTTC
-	once	TRBV2	TRBJ2-3	CASSEARQYTQYF	TGTGCCAGCAGTGAAGCCCGACAGTATACGCAGTATTTT
-	-	TRBV5-4	TRBJ2-1	CASSFFRSNEQFF	TGTGCCAGCAGCTTCTTTCGGAGCAATGAGCAGTTCTTC